Below, 18 T cell receptor beta chains from the same sample are listed, as sequenced in a study of T cell responses to AZD1222 COVID-19 vaccine. Generated by immunoSEQ multiplex PCR, the TCRdb table keeps only in-frame clones and is missing some. The data show 150,000 or so clones, 90% to 95% seen once. Material: peripheral blood, obtained on day 0 of AZD1222 vaccination. These receptors were collected from an adult in good health.

The CDR3 region is CATRPAGGPYEQYF. The DNA of the CDR3 is TGTGCCACCCGCCCGGCGGGTGGGCCCTACGAGCAGTACTTC. The chain joins TRBV27 to TRBJ2-7; D might be TRBD2 (5 bases). V lost 10 bases and J 2 bases, leaving 18 bases between the germline ends. There are 14 residues in the CDR3. Germline CDR1 reads MNHEY; CDR2 reads SMNVEV (reference sequence).

This clone was seen a few times. The CDR3 DNA reads TGTGCCAGTAGTGCCCTTTTTACTGAAGCTTTCTTT. This codes for CASSALFTEAFF. The rearrangement uses TRBV19 and TRBJ1-1, with D hard to call. Trimming cost V 5 bases and J 5 bases, with 9 bases left between them. Germline values: CDR1 LNHDA, CDR2 SQIVND (reference sequence). The CDR3 is 12 residues long.

V usage is TRBV6-5 and J usage is TRBJ2-7, with a possible D match to TRBD2 (6 bases). V lost 6 bases and J 0 bases, leaving 15 bases between the germline ends. Germline values: CDR1 MNHEY, CDR2 SVGAGI. The CDR3 covers 15 residues. The chain's CDR3 is CASRPRSGRSYEQYF. The CDR3 DNA sequence: TGTGCCAGCAGGCCAAGGAGCGGGCGCTCCTACGAGCAGTACTTC.

The chain has TRBV6-2 or TRBV6-3 and TRBJ2-4; D ambiguous. This CDR3 contains 14 residues. The V gene lost 4 bases and the J gene lost 3 bases, with 10 bases spanning the gap. The germline gives CDR1 MNHEY, CDR2 SVGEGT. The CDR3 sequence: CASSLRTGKNIQYF. The CDR3 DNA sequence: TGTGCCAGCAGTTTGAGAACGGGCAAAAACATTCAGTACTTC.

This chain uses TRBV5-5 with TRBJ2-7, with 14 bases aligning to TRBD2. The germline V gene encodes CDR1 SGHKS and CDR2 YYEKEE (reference sequence). Unmatched junction bases numbered 5, after V lost 4 bases and J lost 2 bases. The CDR3 contains 16 residues. This CDR3 is CASSRLAGGPAYEQYF. The CDR3 DNA reads TGTGCCAGCAGCCGACTAGCGGGAGGGCCTGCCTACGAGCAGTACTTC.

The chain carries TRBV2 and TRBJ2-5; TRBD2 agrees at 11 bases. V was pared by 3 bases and J by 5 bases, with 5 bases of the junction left unmatched. CDR1 and CDR2 (germline): SNHLY, FYNNEI. The CDR3 has 15 amino acids. The CDR3 nucleotides read TGTGCCAGCAGTGAGACTAGCGGGAAAGGGGAGACCCAGTACTTC. Translation gives CASSETSGKGETQYF.

The gene calls are TRBV9 and TRBJ1-6; tentatively, D is TRBD1 (5 bases). This CDR3 spans 15 amino acids. Looked up from germline, CDR1 is SGDLS and CDR2 is YYNGEE. Deletions cut 4 bases from V and 8 bases from J, with 16 bases between. CDR3 region: CASSPRAGRDSPLHF. As DNA, the CDR3 is TGTGCCAGCAGCCCCCGAGCAGGGAGGGATTCACCCCTCCACTTT.

The rearrangement uses TRBV5-1 and TRBJ1-3, with unresolved D. V was pared by 9 bases and J by 1 base, with 14 bases between. CDR1 and CDR2 (germline): SGHRS, YFSETQ. The CDR3 has 14 residues. In DNA, the CDR3 is TGCGCCACGAAGAGGGATGGGTCTGGAAACACCATATATTTT. This gives the protein CATKRDGSGNTIYF.

The gene calls are TRBV24-1 and TRBJ2-2, with no clear D. Between the trimmed V and J ends, which lost 0 bases and 6 bases, there was a span of 4 bases. Germline V gene lookup returns CDR1 KGHDR and CDR2 SFDVKD. This CDR3 region has 13 residues. The chain's CDR3 is CATSDLLAGELFF. The CDR3 coding sequence is TGTGCCACCAGTGATTTGTTAGCCGGGGAGCTGTTTTTT.

The chain uses TRBV3-1 (or the pseudogene TRBV3-2) and TRBJ2-1; D may be TRBD2 (7 bases). This CDR3 spans 15 amino acids. Looked up from germline, CDR1 is LGHDT and CDR2 is YNNKEL (reference sequence). The germline V and J ends were trimmed by 4 bases and 8 bases, with 18 bases remaining between them. The CDR3 loop is CASSLLGRGFDEQFF. The CDR3 region has the DNA TGTGCCAGCAGCCTCTTGGGGAGGGGGTTTGATGAGCAGTTCTTC.

CDR3 loop: CASSLGGGQGGETQYF. The CDR3 nucleotides are TGCGCCAGCAGCTTGGGAGGCGGACAGGGGGGAGAGACCCAGTACTTC. This chain joins TRBV5-1 and TRBJ2-5; 10 bases are shared with TRBD1. The V and J ends lost 0 bases and 4 bases, in that order; junction bases with no gene match: 6. CDR1 and CDR2 from the germline V gene are SGHRS and YFSETQ. This CDR3 is built from 16 residues. The variable domain in full, completed from reference TRBV5-1 and TRBJ2-5, reads KAGVTQTPRYLIKTRGQQVTLSCSPISGHRSVSWYQQTPGQGLQFLFEYFSETQRNKGNFPGRFSGRQFSNSRSEMNVSTLELGDSALYLCASSLGGGQGGETQYFGPGTRLLVL.

J is TRBJ2-1 and V is TRBV18, with D unclear. V was shortened by 1 base and J by 9 bases, with 7 bases between the two germline ends. CDR1 KGHSH and CDR2 LQKENI come from the germline V gene. The CDR3 length is 12 residues. CDR3 protein: CASSPLNVEQFF. The CDR3 bases are TGTGCCAGCTCACCACTAAACGTTGAGCAGTTCTTC.

The chain is built from TRBV19 and TRBJ2-2; D remains unclear. Trimming removed 6 bases at V and 5 bases at J, with 7 bases between. The CDR3 extends over 12 amino acids. Germline CDR1 LNHDA, CDR2 SQIVND (reference sequence). CDR3 loop: CASRSMTGELFF. CDR3 in DNA: TGTGCCAGTAGGTCGATGACCGGGGAGCTGTTTTTT.

The genes are TRBV5-1 and TRBJ1-1; TRBD1 might be the D (6 bases). The CDR3 spans 14 residues. Trimming took off 4 bases at V and 4 bases at J, with 14 bases between the two ends. Looked up from germline, CDR1 is SGHRS and CDR2 is YFSETQ. The CDR3 bases are TGCGCCAGCAGCAGTGGGGGGCCGGGCACTGAAGCTTTCTTT. Translating it yields CASSSGGPGTEAFF.

This rearrangement joins TRBV9 to TRBJ1-2; 7 bases are a match to TRBD1. The CDR3 covers 13 residues. After removal of 7 bases from V and 6 bases from J, the junction contained 9 bases not matched to a gene. Germline CDR1 reads SGDLS; CDR2 reads YYNGEE. The CDR3 nucleotides read TGTGCCAGCCACTCCGACAGGGTCCATGGCTACACCTTC. This codes for CASHSDRVHGYTF.

The rearrangement links TRBV5-8 to TRBJ1-5; D is possibly TRBD1 (5 bases). V was clipped by 1 base and J by 6 bases, with 8 bases between them. Germline V gene data show CDR1 as SGHTS and CDR2 as YDEGEE. This CDR3 is built from 13 residues. The CDR3 loop reads CASSLSRGQPQHF. The CDR3 nucleotides are TGTGCCAGCAGCTTGTCGAGGGGTCAGCCCCAGCATTTT.

The chain recombines TRBV19 with TRBJ2-7, with 9 bases that match TRBD2. This CDR3 comprises 15 residues. Germline CDR1 LNHDA, CDR2 SQIVND (reference sequence). V gave up 1 base and J gave up 2 bases; unmatched junction bases: 3. The CDR3 DNA follows: TGTGCCAGTAGTATAGTTGCGGGAGGGACCTACGAGCAGTACTTC. This translates into CASSIVAGGTYEQYF.

CDR3: CASRDSGTSGSGAAKNIQYF. Written as DNA, the CDR3 is TGTGCCAGCAGAGATTCCGGGACTAGCGGGAGTGGTGCAGCCAAAAACATTCAGTACTTC. The gene calls are TRBV27 and TRBJ2-4; the match to TRBD2 covers 14 bases. The V and J ends lost 6 bases and 0 bases, in that order; junction bases with no gene match: 13. Germline V gene data show CDR1 as MNHEY and CDR2 as SMNVEV (reference sequence). This CDR3 spans 20 amino acids.